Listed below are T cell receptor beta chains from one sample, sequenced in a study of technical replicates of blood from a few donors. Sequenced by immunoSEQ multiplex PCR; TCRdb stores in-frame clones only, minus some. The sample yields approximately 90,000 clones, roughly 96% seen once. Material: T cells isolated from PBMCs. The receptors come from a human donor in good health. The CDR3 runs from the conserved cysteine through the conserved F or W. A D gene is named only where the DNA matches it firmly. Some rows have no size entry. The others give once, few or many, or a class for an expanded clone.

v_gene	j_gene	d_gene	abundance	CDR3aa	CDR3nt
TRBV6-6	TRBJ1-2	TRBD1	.	CASSYSRQGNYGYTF	TGTGCCAGCAGTTACTCCCGACAGGGGAACTATGGCTACACCTTC
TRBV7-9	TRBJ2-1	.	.	CASTSSYNEQFF	TGTGCCAGCACGAGCTCCTACAATGAGCAGTTCTTC
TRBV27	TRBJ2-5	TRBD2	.	CASSLRVPSGGAETQYF	TGTGCCAGCAGTCTAAGGGTCCCTAGCGGGGGGGCGGAGACCCAGTACTTC
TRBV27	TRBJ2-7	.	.	CASRDSPYEQYF	TGTGCCAGCAGGGACAGCCCCTACGAGCAGTACTTC
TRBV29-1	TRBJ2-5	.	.	CSGRGLTETQYF	TGCAGCGGACGCGGGCTAACGGAGACCCAGTACTTC
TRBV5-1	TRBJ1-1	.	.	CASSLGASAFF	TGCGCCAGCAGCTTGGGGGCCTCTGCTTTCTTT
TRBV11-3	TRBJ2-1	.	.	CASSFGREQFF	TGTGCCAGCAGCTTTGGGCGTGAGCAGTTCTTC
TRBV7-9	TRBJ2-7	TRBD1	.	CASSLARQGPYEQYF	TGTGCCAGCAGCTTAGCCCGACAGGGACCCTACGAGCAGTACTTC
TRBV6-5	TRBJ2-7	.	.	CASSDHTTMQYF	TGTGCCAGCAGTGACCACACTACGATGCAGTACTTC
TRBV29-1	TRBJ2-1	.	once	CSALVGFTGNEQFF	TGCAGCGCCTTGGTTGGATTTACAGGCAATGAGCAGTTCTTC
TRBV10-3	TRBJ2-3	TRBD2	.	CAISPGTSGIGDTQYF	TGTGCCATCAGTCCCGGGACTAGCGGGATTGGAGATACGCAGTATTTT
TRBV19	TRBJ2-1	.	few	CASSGESHNEQFF	TGTGCCAGTAGTGGTGAGTCCCACAATGAGCAGTTCTTC
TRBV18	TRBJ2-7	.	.	CASSPTGSYEQYF	TGTGCCAGCTCGCCTACGGGCTCCTACGAGCAGTACTTC
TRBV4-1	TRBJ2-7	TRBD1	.	CASSQTLDRTYEQYF	TGCGCCAGCAGCCAGACATTGGACAGGACCTACGAGCAGTACTTC
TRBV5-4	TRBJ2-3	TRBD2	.	CASSSGGAGETRDTQYF	TGTGCCAGCAGCTCCGGTGGAGCGGGGGAGACGAGGGATACGCAGTATTTT
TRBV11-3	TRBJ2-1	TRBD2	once	CASSSIPGLAGNNEQFF	TGTGCCAGCAGCTCAATCCCGGGACTAGCGGGGAACAATGAGCAGTTCTTC
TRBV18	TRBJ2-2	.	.	CASSPQEVNGELFF	TGTGCCAGCTCACCGCAGGAGGTCAACGGGGAGCTGTTTTTT
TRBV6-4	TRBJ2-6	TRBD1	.	CASSDSPTGAARGANVLTF	TGTGCCAGCAGTGACTCTCCGACAGGGGCGGCACGTGGGGCCAACGTCCTGACTTTC
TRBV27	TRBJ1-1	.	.	CASSLSPHREAFF	TGTGCCAGCAGTTTAAGCCCGCACAGGGAAGCTTTCTTT
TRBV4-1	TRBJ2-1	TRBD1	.	CASSLQGATYNEQFF	TGCGCCAGCAGTCTACAGGGGGCTACCTACAATGAGCAGTTCTTC
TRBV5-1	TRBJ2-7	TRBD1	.	CASSLLPRGQGVGEQYF	TGCGCCAGCAGCTTGCTCCCCCGGGGACAGGGGGTAGGGGAGCAGTACTTC
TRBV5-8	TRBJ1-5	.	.	CASSSNSGVKQPQHF	TGTGCCAGCAGCTCAAACTCGGGGGTAAAACAGCCCCAGCATTTT
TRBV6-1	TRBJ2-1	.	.	CASTVYNEQFF	TGTGCCAGCACAGTTTACAATGAGCAGTTCTTC
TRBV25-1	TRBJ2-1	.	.	CASSDFSWSLFF	TGTGCCAGCAGTGATTTCAGTTGGTCTCTGTTCTTC
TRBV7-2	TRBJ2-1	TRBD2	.	CASSLLAGYSNEQFF	TGTGCCAGCAGCTTACTAGCGGGATATAGCAATGAGCAGTTCTTC
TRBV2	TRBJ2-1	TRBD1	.	CASSGTAKDNEQFF	TGTGCCAGCAGCGGGACAGCAAAGGACAATGAGCAGTTCTTC
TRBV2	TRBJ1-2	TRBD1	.	CASSLGTGENYGYTF	TGTGCCAGCAGTCTAGGGACAGGGGAGAACTATGGCTACACCTTC
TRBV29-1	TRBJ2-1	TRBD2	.	CSVEGRAIYNEQFF	TGCAGCGTTGAGGGGAGGGCGATATACAATGAGCAGTTCTTC
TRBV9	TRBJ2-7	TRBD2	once	CASSVSSGTYSYEQYF	TGTGCCAGCAGCGTCTCTAGCGGTACTTATTCCTACGAGCAGTACTTC
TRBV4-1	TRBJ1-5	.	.	CASSQGPQVNQPQHF	TGCGCCAGCAGCCAAGGACCGCAGGTCAATCAGCCCCAGCATTTT
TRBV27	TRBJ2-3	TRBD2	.	CASNTGGYTDTQYF	TGTGCCAGCAATACGGGGGGGTACACAGATACGCAGTATTTT
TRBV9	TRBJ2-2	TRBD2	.	CASSVGLATDTGELFF	TGTGCCAGCAGCGTGGGACTAGCGACCGACACCGGGGAGCTGTTTTTT
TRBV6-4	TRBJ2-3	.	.	CASSEQATDTQYF	TGTGCCAGCAGTGAGCAGGCCACAGATACGCAGTATTTT
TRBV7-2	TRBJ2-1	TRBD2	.	CASSSVYLLAGLDNEQFF	TGTGCCAGCAGCTCGGTATATTTACTAGCGGGACTTGACAATGAGCAGTTCTTC
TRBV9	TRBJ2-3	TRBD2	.	CASSVALAGGLITDTQYF	TGTGCCAGCAGCGTAGCTCTAGCGGGGGGCTTAATCACAGATACGCAGTATTTT
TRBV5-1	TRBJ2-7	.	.	CASSLVGQQYEQYF	TGCGCCAGCAGCTTGGTAGGACAGCAATACGAGCAGTACTTC
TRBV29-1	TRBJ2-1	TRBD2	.	CSVGLAGVNEQFF	TGCAGCGTTGGACTAGCGGGAGTCAATGAGCAGTTCTTC
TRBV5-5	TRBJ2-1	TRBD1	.	CASRARQGAGYEQFF	TGTGCCAGCCGTGCGCGACAGGGGGCGGGCTATGAGCAGTTCTTC
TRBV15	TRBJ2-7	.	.	CATSEGVIYEQYF	TGTGCCACCAGTGAGGGAGTGATCTACGAGCAGTACTTC
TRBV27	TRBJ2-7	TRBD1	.	CASSQTGNYEQYF	TGTGCCAGCAGCCAGACAGGGAACTACGAGCAGTACTTC
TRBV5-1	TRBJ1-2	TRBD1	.	CASSAGTGGTYYGYTF	TGCGCCAGCAGCGCCGGGACAGGGGGGACCTACTATGGCTACACCTTC
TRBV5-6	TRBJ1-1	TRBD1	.	CASSFRDRQRTEAFF	TGTGCCAGCAGCTTTAGGGACAGACAGCGCACTGAAGCTTTCTTT
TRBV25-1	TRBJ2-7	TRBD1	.	CASSAPGQGAWEQYF	TGTGCCAGCAGTGCCCCGGGACAGGGGGCGTGGGAGCAGTACTTC
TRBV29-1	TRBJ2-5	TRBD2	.	CSVSGEGTQYF	TGCAGCGTTAGCGGGGAGGGGACCCAGTACTTC
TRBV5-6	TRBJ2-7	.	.	CASSLYGNPGGYEQYF	TGTGCCAGCAGCTTGTACGGCAACCCAGGGGGGTACGAGCAGTACTTC
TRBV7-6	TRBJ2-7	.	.	CASSLGAVYEQYF	TGTGCCAGCAGTCTGGGAGCGGTGTACGAGCAGTACTTC
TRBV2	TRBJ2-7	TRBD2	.	CASSELGVAGVHEQYF	TGTGCCAGCAGTGAACTCGGGGTAGCGGGAGTCCACGAGCAGTACTTC
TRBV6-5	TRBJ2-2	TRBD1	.	CASSYSGQGAGELFF	TGTGCCAGCAGTTACTCGGGACAGGGGGCCGGGGAGCTGTTTTTT
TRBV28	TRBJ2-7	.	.	CASSLGSSTYEQYF	TGTGCCAGCAGTTTGGGGAGTTCTACCTACGAGCAGTACTTC
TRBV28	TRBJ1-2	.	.	CATLLGALGYTF	TGTGCCACCCTTTTGGGGGCGCTCGGCTACACCTTC